These 20 T cell receptor beta chains were sequenced from one sample in a study of shared clonotypes between healthy human individuals. Here immunoSEQ multiplex PCR was the method, and the copy in TCRdb shows in-frame clones only, minus some. The sample yields around 600,000 clones, roughly 95% seen once. CD45RO-negative cells were positively selected for CCR7, leaving out terminally differentiated effector memory CD45RA+ cells. Sequences were obtained from naive CD8+ T cells sorted from blood. These receptor sequences come from a woman aged 30 to 39 in good health.

The chain joins TRBV6-1 to TRBJ2-7; TRBD2 aligns across 10 bases. The junction had 5 bases not matched to a gene; V was cut back by 7 bases and J by 2 bases. The CDR3 has 14 residues. Germline CDR1 reads MNHNS; CDR2 reads SASEGT. The CDR3 sequence: CASTEGLAAYEQYF. The CDR3 region has the DNA TGTGCCAGCACCGAAGGACTAGCGGCCTACGAGCAGTACTTC.

Here the CDR3 reads CASSPLVGPLHF. CDR3 coding DNA: TGTGCCAGCAGTCCCCTTGTGGGTCCCCTCCACTTT. The rearrangement links TRBV27 to TRBJ1-6; D is unresolved. Trimming cost V 5 bases and J 13 bases, with 12 bases left between them. This CDR3 has 12 amino acids. Germline CDR1 and CDR2: MNHEY and SMNVEV (reference sequence).

The chain uses TRBV29-1 and TRBJ2-3, with TRBD2 as a possible D gene (5 bases). V gave up 6 bases and J gave up 0 bases, with 13 bases separating them. Germline CDR1 is SQVTM and CDR2 is ANQGSEA. CDR3 length equals 14 residues. Here the CDR3 reads CSVPERTSTDTQYF. The CDR3 DNA sequence: TGCAGCGTCCCCGAGAGGACTAGCACAGATACGCAGTATTTT.

J is TRBJ2-7 and V is TRBV4-1; 7 bases map to TRBD2. Germline loops: CDR1 MGHRA, CDR2 YSYEKL. V lost 3 bases to trimming and J lost 6 bases; unmatched junction nucleotides: 8. The CDR3 loop spans 14 amino acids. CDR3 loop: CASSQGGSLGEQYF. The CDR3 DNA reads TGCGCCAGCAGCCAGGGCGGGAGTCTGGGCGAGCAGTACTTC.

This clone appeared once. The gene calls are TRBV28 and TRBJ1-5, with TRBD1 matching over 10 bases. Germline CDR1 is MDHEN and CDR2 is SYDVKM. Unmatched junction bases numbered 8, after V lost 5 bases and J lost 4 bases. The CDR3 contains 16 residues. CDR3 DNA: TGTGCCAGCAGTACCGGGACAGGGGTCTGGAATCAGCCCCAGCATTTT. Amino acids: CASSTGTGVWNQPQHF.

The chain combines TRBV27 with TRBJ2-1; weak D call: TRBD2 (6 bases). Trimming stripped 4 bases from V and 3 bases from J, with 16 bases between. Germline V gives CDR1 MNHEY, CDR2 SMNVEV (reference sequence). The CDR3 length is 16 residues. CDR3 coding DNA: TGTGCCAGCAGTTCGTCTGGCGGGGAAGTCTACAATGAGCAGTTCTTC. Protein sequence: CASSSSGGEVYNEQFF.

In this sample, this clone turned up once. V and J are TRBV5-1 and TRBJ1-3, with 11 bases lining up with TRBD1. The CDR3 is 16 amino acids. Trimming removed 4 bases from V and 2 bases from J; junction bases left unmatched: 5. Germline CDR1 reads SGHRS; CDR2 reads YFSETQ. CDR3 sequence reads: CASSTGTGGAGNTIYF. CDR3 sequence (DNA): TGCGCCAGCAGCACCGGGACAGGGGGTGCTGGAAACACCATATATTTT.

The V and J genes are TRBV5-4 and TRBJ2-1; D is possibly TRBD2 (5 bases). The CDR3 is 11 amino acids. V lost 3 bases and J lost 12, with 10 bases in between. CDR1 is SGHNT and CDR2 is YYREEE in the germline V gene (reference sequence). The DNA of the CDR3 is TGTGCCAGCAGCTCAGACTACGTGCAGTTCTTC. This codes for CASSSDYVQFF.

This rearrangement joins TRBV6-5 to TRBJ2-4, with D tentatively TRBD1 (5 bases). Germline assignment: CDR1 MNHEY and CDR2 SVGAGI. This CDR3 has 15 residues. Deletions cut 5 bases from V and 9 bases from J, with 20 bases between. The CDR3 sequence: CASSPLTEKFSIQYF. The CDR3 DNA reads TGTGCCAGCAGTCCCTTGACAGAAAAGTTTAGCATTCAGTACTTC.

This clone has only one observation. The chain links TRBV6-6 to TRBJ1-1; tentatively, D is TRBD1 (6 bases). V lost 2 bases, J lost 4 bases, and 8 bases lay in between. The germline V gene encodes CDR1 MNHNY and CDR2 SVGAGI (reference sequence). The CDR3 spans 13 residues. The CDR3 nucleotides are TGTGCCAGCAGTTACGGGGGCACCACTGAAGCTTTCTTT. It translates to CASSYGGTTEAFF.

The chain has TRBV18 and TRBJ2-7; no definite D call. Germline V gene sequence: CDR1 KGHSH, CDR2 LQKENI. This CDR3 spans 14 amino acids. V was cut by 0 bases and J by 2 bases, with 8 bases left in between. CDR3 in amino acids: CASSPPLGAYEQYF. As DNA, the CDR3 is TGTGCCAGCTCACCACCGCTAGGAGCCTACGAGCAGTACTTC.

This chain joins TRBV27 and TRBJ1-5; TRBD1 agrees at 11 bases. The J segment lost 4 bases and the V segment lost 5 bases, leaving 10 bases of the junction unmatched. This CDR3 is 17 amino acids long. Germline-derived CDR1 and CDR2 are MNHEY and SMNVEV (reference sequence). The CDR3 DNA reads as TGTGCCAGCAGTACGGGACAGGGGGTCCGAACTAATCAGCCCCAGCATTTT. The encoded protein is CASSTGQGVRTNQPQHF.

V usage is TRBV19 and J usage is TRBJ1-1, with D perhaps matching TRBD1 (5 bases). Trimming stripped 3 bases from V and 3 bases from J, with 8 bases between. This CDR3 contains 13 residues. Germline loops: CDR1 LNHDA, CDR2 SQIVND (reference sequence). CDR3 sequence reads: CASSILRDTEAFF. As DNA, the CDR3 is TGTGCCAGTAGTATTCTCAGGGACACTGAAGCTTTCTTT. The full variable domain, its missing parts supplied by reference TRBV19 and TRBJ1-1, is DGGITQSPKYLFRKEGQNVTLSCEQNLNHDAMYWYRQDPGQGLRLIYYSQIVNDFQKGDIAEGYSVSREKKESFPLTVTSAQKNPTAFYLCASSILRDTEAFFGQGTRLTVV.

The chain joins TRBV27 to TRBJ2-1; D uncertain. CDR1 is MNHEY and CDR2 is SMNVEV in the germline V gene (reference sequence). Trimming left V 6 bases short and J 5 bases short, with 17 bases between. This CDR3 has 15 residues. In nucleotides, the CDR3 is TGTGCCAGCAGCCTAGTCTTTCCGATTCACAATGAGCAGTTCTTC. Amino acid sequence: CASSLVFPIHNEQFF.

V and J are TRBV10-1 and TRBJ2-7, with 8 nucleotides matching TRBD1. Germline CDR1 WNHNN, CDR2 SYGVQD (reference sequence). The CDR3 is made up of 13 amino acids. V trimming: 6 bases; J trimming: 0 bases; junction bases outside the gene matches: 1. This CDR3 is CASRQGASYEQYF. CDR3 coding DNA: TGCGCCAGCAGGCAGGGGGCCTCCTACGAGCAGTACTTC.

This chain uses TRBV10-2 with TRBJ1-5; 12 bases map to TRBD1. The CDR3 loop spans 14 amino acids. The trim removed 8 bases at V and 6 bases at J, leaving 5 bases unmatched. Germline CDR1 reads WSHSY; CDR2 reads SAAADI. The CDR3 here is CASGTGGAGQPQHF. The DNA of the CDR3 is TGCGCCAGCGGGACAGGGGGCGCGGGTCAGCCCCAGCATTTT.

The V and J genes are TRBV29-1 and TRBJ1-1, with D maybe TRBD1 (5 bases). There are 14 residues in the CDR3. Per the germline V gene, CDR1 is SQVTM and CDR2 is ANQGSEA. V shed 4 bases and J shed 4 bases, with 16 bases lying between them. The CDR3: CSVVGAVWGTEAFF. The CDR3 coding sequence is TGCAGCGTTGTTGGGGCCGTGTGGGGCACTGAAGCTTTCTTT.

This chain joins TRBV27 and TRBJ2-5, with 10 bases fitting TRBD1. The trim removed 5 bases at V and 5 bases at J, leaving 8 bases unmatched. Germline CDR1 and CDR2: MNHEY and SMNVEV (reference sequence). This CDR3 is built from 15 residues. Written as DNA, the CDR3 is TGTGCCAGCAGTAAGGACAGGGGGGGGTCGGAGACCCAGTACTTC. This sequence encodes CASSKDRGGSETQYF.

J is TRBJ1-2 and V is TRBV20-1, with D possibly being TRBD1 (5 bases). The CDR3 spans 11 residues. The V gene lost 6 bases and the J gene lost 7 bases, with 12 bases spanning the gap. Germline loops: CDR1 DFQATT, CDR2 SNEGSKA (reference sequence). The CDR3: CSAVGRSGYTF. CDR3 nucleotides: TGCAGTGCCGTGGGACGATCTGGCTACACCTTC.

The chain couples TRBV27 to TRBJ1-1; maybe TRBD1 (5 bases). V lost 1 base to trimming and J lost 6 bases, with 15 bases between them. Germline CDR1 reads MNHEY; CDR2 reads SMNVEV (reference sequence). The CDR3 is 15 amino acids. CDR3 sequence (DNA): TGTGCCAGCAGTTTATTTGTTGGGGGAAGGGCTGAAGCTTTCTTT. Its translation is CASSLFVGGRAEAFF.